Presented here are 25 T cell receptor beta chains from one specimen sequenced in a study of siplizumab effects on memory and regulatory T cells. Clones were sequenced by immunoSEQ multiplex PCR, and TCRdb holds only the in-frame ones, with some missing. The sample includes around 95,000 clones, about 95% of them seen just once. Sequences were obtained from non-Treg CD4+ T cells sorted from blood. The receptor set was obtained from a human donor in good health.

This clone was seen a single time. The rearrangement joins TRBV29-1 to TRBJ1-4; no firm D call. The germline V and J ends were trimmed by 5 bases and 4 bases, with 11 bases remaining between them. Germline values: CDR1 SQVTM, CDR2 ANQGSEA. This CDR3 contains 13 residues. CDR3 region: CSVSRTDNEKLFF. CDR3 DNA: TGCAGCGTTAGTAGGACGGATAATGAAAAACTGTTTTTT.

The chain carries TRBV14 and TRBJ1-4; D not certain. Germline CDR1 SGHDN, CDR2 FVKESK. The CDR3 is made up of 15 amino acids. Trimming stripped 1 base from V and 0 bases from J, with 6 bases between. The CDR3 loop is CASSQVRPTNEKLFF. CDR3 DNA sequence: TGTGCCAGCAGCCAAGTCAGGCCAACTAATGAAAAACTGTTTTTT.

This clone came up a few times. This rearrangement joins TRBV28 to TRBJ1-5; no reliable D call. Trimming stripped 5 bases from V and 2 bases from J, with 10 bases between. The CDR3 contains 14 residues. Germline V CDR1 and CDR2: MDHEN, SYDVKM. CDR3 coding DNA: TGTGCCAGCAGTGTACACCCCGGCAATCAGCCCCAGCATTTT. Protein product: CASSVHPGNQPQHF.

The chain links TRBV7-8 to TRBJ1-3, with D unclear. The germline gives CDR1 SGHVS, CDR2 FQNEAQ. This CDR3 spans 17 amino acids. V was trimmed by 1 base and J by 0 bases, leaving 13 bases between them. For the CDR3, the DNA is TGTGCCAGCAGCTTAGGTTGGCAGCCAGGCTCTGGAAACACCATATATTTT. Protein product: CASSLGWQPGSGNTIYF.

V gene TRBV7-9 combines with J gene TRBJ2-3; D remains ambiguous. V was trimmed by 0 bases and J by 0 bases, leaving 10 bases between them. The CDR3 covers 16 residues. Per the germline V gene, CDR1 is SEHNR and CDR2 is FQNEAQ (reference sequence). The CDR3 reads CASSLASPSSTDTQYF. The CDR3 nucleotides are TGTGCCAGCAGCTTAGCGTCCCCCTCTAGCACAGATACGCAGTATTTT.

The chain has TRBV27 and TRBJ1-6, with D possibly matching TRBD1 (5 bases). Trimming cost V 7 bases and J 2 bases, with 12 bases left between them. CDR1 is MNHEY and CDR2 is SMNVEV in the germline V gene (reference sequence). The CDR3 loop spans 15 amino acids. The CDR3 sequence: CASTLGGTYNSPLHF. CDR3 sequence (DNA): TGTGCCAGCACCCTGGGGGGAACCTATAATTCACCCCTCCACTTT.

This sequence joins TRBV9 and TRBJ2-7; 13 nucleotides agree with TRBD2. Trimming removed 1 base from V and 6 bases from J; junction bases left unmatched: 1. Germline assignment: CDR1 SGDLS and CDR2 YYNGEE. CDR3 length: 14 amino acids. CDR3 nucleotides: TGTGCCAGCAGCGTAAGACTAGCGGGAGGCGAGCAGTACTTC. It specifies CASSVRLAGGEQYF.

This rearrangement joins TRBV4-1 to TRBJ2-3; the match to TRBD1 covers 9 bases. Germline lookup yields CDR1 MGHRA and CDR2 YSYEKL. The CDR3 covers 19 residues. Unmatched junction bases numbered 12, after V lost 2 bases and J lost 0 bases. Written as DNA, the CDR3 is TGCGCCAGCAGCCAATTACCGGGGACAGGGCGAACTAGCACAGATACGCAGTATTTT. It is translated as CASSQLPGTGRTSTDTQYF.

V gene TRBV5-1 combines with J gene TRBJ2-5; unclear D gene. The CDR3 totals 14 residues. V was clipped by 0 bases and J by 1 base, with 7 bases between them. CDR1 and CDR2 (germline): SGHRS, YFSETQ. The CDR3 region has the DNA TGCGCCAGCAGCTTGGCCTGGGGCCAAGAGACCCAGTACTTC. Translating gives CASSLAWGQETQYF.

V usage is TRBV5-1 and J usage is TRBJ2-3, with 11 bases aligning to TRBD2. The CDR3 contains 16 residues. Germline CDR1 is SGHRS and CDR2 is YFSETQ. Unmatched junction bases numbered 6, after V lost 4 bases and J lost 2 bases. CDR3 nucleotides: TGCGCCAGCAGCACGGGACTAGCGGTCTACACAGATACGCAGTATTTT. Protein sequence: CASSTGLAVYTDTQYF.

The table lists this clone with a count of one. The rearrangement joins TRBV27 to TRBJ1-5; D remains unclear. Germline V gene data show CDR1 as MNHEY and CDR2 as SMNVEV (reference sequence). V was shortened by 6 bases and J by 4 bases, with 10 bases between the two germline ends. CDR3 size: 13 residues. The CDR3 sequence: CASRWQVNQPQHF. DNA for the CDR3: TGTGCCAGCAGGTGGCAGGTTAATCAGCCCCAGCATTTT.

The rearrangement uses TRBV6-6 and TRBJ1-2, with D maybe TRBD1 (5 bases). Trimming left V 6 bases short and J 3 bases short, with 17 bases between. Germline CDR1 MNHNY, CDR2 SVGAGI (reference sequence). The CDR3 has 15 amino acids. DNA for the CDR3: TGTGCCAGCAGCCCCGGAGGGGCGCGAGACTATGGCTACACCTTC. This sequence encodes CASSPGGARDYGYTF.

V gene TRBV2 combines with J gene TRBJ2-7; the D is unclear. Trimming took off 7 bases at V and 3 bases at J, with 10 bases between the two ends. Germline V lookup: CDR1 SNHLY, CDR2 FYNNEI. CDR3 length equals 12 residues. CDR3 sequence: CASNPENYEQYF. In DNA, the CDR3 is TGTGCCAGCAATCCAGAGAACTACGAGCAGTACTTC.

The rearrangement uses TRBV7-9 and TRBJ2-1, with D perhaps matching TRBD1 (5 bases). With 5 bases removed from V and 7 bases from J, the gap between germline ends came to 18 bases. The CDR3 has 15 amino acids. Germline CDR1 reads SEHNR; CDR2 reads FQNEAQ (reference sequence). CDR3 sequence reads: CASSLVSGKGNEQFF. As DNA, the CDR3 is TGTGCCAGCAGCCTGGTCTCAGGGAAAGGGAATGAGCAGTTCTTC.

J is TRBJ1-1 and V is TRBV5-1; D gene uncertain. V lost 6 bases and J lost 4, with 16 bases in between. Germline V gene lookup returns CDR1 SGHRS and CDR2 YFSETQ. The CDR3 consists of 14 residues. The CDR3 DNA follows: TGCGCCAGCACCAATGAGCCGGGAGCCACTGAAGCTTTCTTT. This codes for CASTNEPGATEAFF.

The genes are TRBV20-1 and TRBJ2-1; D not resolved. This CDR3 contains 11 residues. Germline loops: CDR1 DFQATT, CDR2 SNEGSKA (reference sequence). Deletions cut 2 bases from V and 9 bases from J, with 8 bases between. CDR3 amino acids: CSARTVSEQFF. The CDR3 DNA reads TGCAGTGCTAGAACCGTAAGTGAGCAGTTCTTC.

This clone was recorded only once. The rearrangement links TRBV5-1 to TRBJ2-2; possibly TRBD1 for D (5 bases). The V gene's germline CDR1 is SGHRS and CDR2 YFSETQ. The CDR3 extends over 17 amino acids. V was trimmed by 0 bases and J by 6 bases, leaving 18 bases between them. The chain's CDR3 is CASSLEYGAVGPGELFF. The CDR3 DNA reads TGCGCCAGCAGCTTGGAATATGGGGCCGTGGGGCCCGGGGAGCTGTTTTTT.

The chain is built from TRBV7-3 and TRBJ2-1; 10 bases match TRBD2. In germline, CDR1 is SGHTA, CDR2 FQGTGA. V shed 4 bases, J shed 5 bases, and the junction held 11 bases outside the gene matches. The CDR3 has 17 amino acids. CDR3 coding DNA: TGTGCCAGCAGCTCGGCAATCGGGACTAGCGTCCACAATGAGCAGTTCTTC. Its protein is CASSSAIGTSVHNEQFF.

The CDR3 reads CARSVGTSGLTGELFF. The DNA for the CDR3 is TGTGCCAGAAGCGTTGGGACGTCCGGCCTTACCGGGGAGCTGTTTTTT. The rearrangement uses TRBV5-3 and TRBJ2-2; D may be TRBD1 or TRBD2 (5 bases each). TRBV5-3 is reported as an ORF; its role is uncertain. The CDR3 extends over 16 amino acids. Between the trimmed V and J ends, which lost 4 bases and 5 bases, there was a span of 18 bases.

The rearrangement uses TRBV12-5 and TRBJ2-5; D uncertain. CDR1 and CDR2 from the germline V gene are LGHNT and FRNRAP. V was clipped by 5 bases and J by 5 bases, with 6 bases between them. There are 11 residues in the CDR3. The CDR3 here is CASGLTETQYF. CDR3 DNA sequence: TGTGCTAGTGGTCTCACGGAGACCCAGTACTTC.

The chain employs TRBV5-5 and TRBJ2-3; TRBD2 aligns across 10 bases. From germline, CDR1 is SGHKS and CDR2 YYEKEE (reference sequence). Unmatched junction bases numbered 8, after V lost 2 bases and J lost 5 bases. The CDR3 loop spans 16 amino acids. The CDR3 reads CASSLRTSGFGDTQYF. The DNA for the CDR3 is TGTGCCAGCAGCTTACGGACTAGCGGATTCGGAGATACGCAGTATTTT.

The chain combines TRBV6-5 with TRBJ2-3, with 7 bases identical to TRBD2. Germline V gene data show CDR1 as MNHEY and CDR2 as SVGAGI. There are 14 residues in the CDR3. With 6 bases clipped from V and 9 bases from J, the junction kept 12 bases outside the gene matches. CDR3 DNA: TGTGCCAGCAGACCACTTCGACTAGCCTCGACGCAGTATTTT. Translating it yields CASRPLRLASTQYF.

Comments on this clone: Other DNA sequences in this specimen translate into the identical CDR3. This chain links TRBV14 with TRBJ1-5; D ambiguous. Germline values: CDR1 SGHDN, CDR2 FVKESK. Trimming took 0 bases from V and 5 from J, leaving 5 bases between them. This CDR3 comprises 13 residues. CDR3 bases: TGTGCCAGCAGCCAAGAACGGGATCAGCCCCAGCATTTT. Translation: CASSQERDQPQHF.

This rearrangement joins TRBV21-1 to TRBJ2-4; the table names TRBD1, a call not compared with the DNA. TRBV21-1 is noted as a pseudogene. There are 16 residues in the CDR3. CDR3 region: CASSKGDPGQEDIQYF. The CDR3 nucleotides read TGTGCCAGCAGCAAAGGGGACCCGGGACAGGAGGACATTCAGTACTTC.

The rearrangement joins TRBV28 to TRBJ2-5; TRBD1 matches 7 bases. This CDR3 spans 16 amino acids. The ends lost 5 bases at V and 7 bases at J; junction bases unmatched: 16. Germline assignment: CDR1 MDHEN and CDR2 SYDVKM. DNA of the CDR3: TGTGCCAGCAGTCGAACCGGGACAGTCGAGTTTGGGACCCAGTACTTC. This translates into CASSRTGTVEFGTQYF.